The 11 T cell receptor beta chains below were found in one sample sequenced in a study of pediatric ulcerative colitis. One to two pinch biopsies were taken from the rectum during colonoscopy. Clones were read by immunoSEQ multiplex PCR, and TCRdb kept only the in-frame ones, dropping some. Among 30,000 to 40,000 clones listed, about 81% were seen once. Input material: gut tissue. The origin of the receptors is a boy younger than 18 with mild ulcerative colitis.

J is TRBJ1-2 and V is TRBV30; D is undetermined. The CDR3 consists of 11 residues. Germline V CDR1 and CDR2: GTSNPN, SVGIG (reference sequence). Trimming took 6 bases from V and 8 from J, leaving 13 bases between them. Written as DNA, the CDR3 is TGTGCCTGCCCCGAGGGTGGCGGCTACACCTTC. This translates into CACPEGGGYTF.

This chain joins TRBV5-4 and TRBJ1-3; 7 bases fit TRBD1. The CDR3 is 16 residues long. V lost 5 bases, J lost 8 bases, and 16 bases stayed unmatched. Germline V gene lookup returns CDR1 SGHNT and CDR2 YYREEE (reference sequence). Here the CDR3 DNA reads TGTGCCAGCAGTTGGGATTTTGGGACAGCAGGACACACCATATATTTT. Translating it yields CASSWDFGTAGHTIYF.

The gene calls are TRBV7-2 and TRBJ1-2; D is perhaps TRBD1 (6 bases). Germline V gives CDR1 SGHTA, CDR2 FQGNSA. This CDR3 comprises 14 residues. V shed 1 base and J shed 4 bases, with 10 bases lying between them. CDR3 protein: CASSLEPRGYGYTF. CDR3 in DNA: TGTGCCAGCAGCTTAGAACCCAGGGGCTATGGCTACACCTTC.

J is TRBJ1-3 and V is TRBV5-4; D is unclear. The length of the CDR3 is 15 residues. The germline V and J ends were trimmed by 0 bases and 0 bases, with 7 bases remaining between them. The germline V gene encodes CDR1 SGHNT and CDR2 YYREEE (reference sequence). DNA of the CDR3: TGTGCCAGCAGCTTGGACAGAAACTCTGGAAACACCATATATTTT. Translation gives CASSLDRNSGNTIYF.

J is TRBJ1-6 and V is TRBV9; no reliable D call. CDR3 size: 17 residues. V was trimmed by 0 bases and J by 9 bases, leaving 19 bases between them. Germline V CDR1 and CDR2: SGDLS, YYNGEE. The CDR3, as DNA: TGTGCCAGCAGCGTAGGATTAGGGCGGACCCGTGGTTCACCCCTCCACTTT. The encoded protein is CASSVGLGRTRGSPLHF. Combining the CDR3 with reference TRBV9 and TRBJ1-6 gives the whole variable domain DSGVTQTPKHLITATGQRVTLRCSPRSGDLSVYWYQQSLDQGLQFLIQYYNGEERAKGNILERFSAQQFPDLHSELNLSSLELGDSALYFCASSVGLGRTRGSPLHFGNGTRLTVT.

About this clone: The junction and the germline gene differ at one end; a read error may be behind it. V is TRBV10-2 and J is TRBJ1-2, with unresolved D. Germline-derived CDR1 and CDR2 are WSHSY and SAAADI. The CDR3 has 9 amino acids. The CDR3 DNA is TGCGCCAGCAGTGAGTCAGGAGCCTTC. It codes for CASSESGAF.

The chain couples TRBV7-6 to TRBJ2-4; D is perhaps TRBD1 or TRBD2 (5 bases each). V was shortened by 5 bases and J by 11 bases, with 19 bases between the two germline ends. The CDR3 runs 14 residues. Germline CDR1 SGHVS, CDR2 FNYEAQ. CDR3 nucleotide sequence: TGTGCCAGCAGCCGCAACCGGGACGAGGGTGTTCAGTACTTC. Translation gives CASSRNRDEGVQYF.

This chain links TRBV29-1 with TRBJ1-1, with TRBD1 identical over 7 bases. This CDR3 has 13 residues. V dropped 5 bases and J dropped 4; count of bases not matched to a gene: 7. Germline V gene lookup returns CDR1 SQVTM and CDR2 ANQGSEA. In DNA form, the CDR3 reads TGCAGCGTTCAGGGGGTTTACGGCACTGAAGCTTTCTTT. Protein product: CSVQGVYGTEAFF.

This chain uses TRBV19 with TRBJ1-6; D is perhaps TRBD1 (5 bases). The length of the CDR3 is 17 residues. With 11 bases removed from V and 6 bases from J, the gap between germline ends came to 26 bases. The germline V gene has CDR1 LNHDA and CDR2 SQIVND (reference sequence). The CDR3 sequence is CAPTGRESPNRNSPLHF. For the CDR3, the DNA is TGTGCCCCCACGGGCAGGGAATCGCCCAACCGTAATTCACCCCTCCACTTT. Full variable domain (missing parts from reference TRBV19 and TRBJ1-6): DGGITQSPKYLFRKEGQNVTLSCEQNLNHDAMYWYRQDPGQGLRLIYYSQIVNDFQKGDIAEGYSVSREKKESFPLTVTSAQKNPTAFYLCAPTGRESPNRNSPLHFGNGTRLTVT.

The rearrangement joins TRBV5-4 to TRBJ2-3; TRBD1 agrees at 7 bases. This CDR3 contains 16 residues. V dropped 4 bases and J dropped 0; count of bases not matched to a gene: 8. Germline assignment: CDR1 SGHNT and CDR2 YYREEE (reference sequence). CDR3 region: CASSEGQAVSTDTQYF. In DNA form, the CDR3 reads TGTGCCAGCAGCGAAGGACAGGCGGTTAGCACAGATACGCAGTATTTT.

This chain joins TRBV5-6 and TRBJ1-2, with 8 bases identical to TRBD1. V dropped 1 base and J dropped 5; count of bases not matched to a gene: 7. This CDR3 has 15 amino acids. Germline loops: CDR1 SGHDT, CDR2 YYEEEE. CDR3 sequence (DNA): TGTGCCAGCAGCTTGTCGAGACAGGGGTTGTATGGCTACACCTTC. It encodes CASSLSRQGLYGYTF.